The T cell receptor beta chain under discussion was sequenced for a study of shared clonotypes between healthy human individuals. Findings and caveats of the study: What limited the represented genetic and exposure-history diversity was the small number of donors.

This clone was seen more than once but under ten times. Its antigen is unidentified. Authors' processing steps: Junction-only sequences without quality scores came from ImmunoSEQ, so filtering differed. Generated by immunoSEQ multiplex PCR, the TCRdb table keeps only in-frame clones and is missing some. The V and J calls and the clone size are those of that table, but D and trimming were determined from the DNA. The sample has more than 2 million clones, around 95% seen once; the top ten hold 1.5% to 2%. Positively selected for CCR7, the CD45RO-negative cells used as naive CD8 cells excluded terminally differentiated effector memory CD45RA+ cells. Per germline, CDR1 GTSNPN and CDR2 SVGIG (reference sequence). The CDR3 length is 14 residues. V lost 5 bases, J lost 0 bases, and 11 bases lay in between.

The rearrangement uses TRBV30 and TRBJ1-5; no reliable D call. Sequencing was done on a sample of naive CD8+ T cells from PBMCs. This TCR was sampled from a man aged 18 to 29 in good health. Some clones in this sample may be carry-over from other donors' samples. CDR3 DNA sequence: TGTGCCTGGGGGCTATCAGGTAGCAATCAGCCCCAGCATTTT. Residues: CAWGLSGSNQPQHF.